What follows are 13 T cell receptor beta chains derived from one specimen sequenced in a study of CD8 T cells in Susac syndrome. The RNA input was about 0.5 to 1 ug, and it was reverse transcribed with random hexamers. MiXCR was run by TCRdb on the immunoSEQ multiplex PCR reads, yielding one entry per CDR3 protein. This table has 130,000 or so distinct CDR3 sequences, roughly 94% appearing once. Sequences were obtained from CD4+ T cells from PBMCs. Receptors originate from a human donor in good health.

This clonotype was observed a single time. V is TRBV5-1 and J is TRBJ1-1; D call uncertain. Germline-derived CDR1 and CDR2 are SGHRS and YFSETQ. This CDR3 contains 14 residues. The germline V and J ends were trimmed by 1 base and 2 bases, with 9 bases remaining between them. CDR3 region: CASSLRVLNTEAFF. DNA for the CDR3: TGCGCCAGCAGCTTGAGGGTTCTCAACACTGAAGCTTTCTTT.

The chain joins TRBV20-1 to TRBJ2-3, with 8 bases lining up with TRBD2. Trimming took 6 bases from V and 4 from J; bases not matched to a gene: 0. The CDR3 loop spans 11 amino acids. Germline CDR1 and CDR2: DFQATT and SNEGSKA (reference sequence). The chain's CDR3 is CSAGGADTQYF. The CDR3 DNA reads TGCAGTGCCGGGGGGGCAGATACGCAGTATTTT.

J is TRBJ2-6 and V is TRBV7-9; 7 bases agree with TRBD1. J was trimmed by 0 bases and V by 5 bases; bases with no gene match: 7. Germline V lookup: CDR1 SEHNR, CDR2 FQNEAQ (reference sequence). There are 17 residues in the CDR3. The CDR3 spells CASSRGQTLSGANVLTF. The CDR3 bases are TGTGCCAGCAGCCGGGGACAGACTCTCTCTGGGGCCAACGTCCTGACTTTC.

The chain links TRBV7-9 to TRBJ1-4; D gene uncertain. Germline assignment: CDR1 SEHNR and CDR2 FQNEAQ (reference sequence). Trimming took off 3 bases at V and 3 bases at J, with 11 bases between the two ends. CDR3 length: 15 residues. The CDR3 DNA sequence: TGTGCCAGCAGCTTTAGAGGCGACCCTAATGAAAAACTGTTTTTT. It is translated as CASSFRGDPNEKLFF.

This CDR3 is CASSLSFEAFF. For the CDR3, the DNA is TGTGCCAGCAGCCTGTCGTTTGAAGCTTTCTTT. This chain connects TRBV12-3 or TRBV12-4 to TRBJ1-1, with D uncertain. This CDR3 has 11 residues. Trimming shortened V by 6 bases and J by 7 bases, and 9 bases separated the two germline ends.

The CDR3 DNA sequence: TGCAGCGTAGGGGGCGAGGGCAATCAGCCCCAGCATTTT. Translation: CSVGGEGNQPQHF. The chain carries TRBV29-1 and TRBJ1-5, with TRBD1 identical over 7 bases. The trim removed 6 bases at V and 2 bases at J, leaving 4 bases unmatched. The CDR3 contains 13 residues. Germline V lookup: CDR1 SQVTM, CDR2 ANQGSEA.

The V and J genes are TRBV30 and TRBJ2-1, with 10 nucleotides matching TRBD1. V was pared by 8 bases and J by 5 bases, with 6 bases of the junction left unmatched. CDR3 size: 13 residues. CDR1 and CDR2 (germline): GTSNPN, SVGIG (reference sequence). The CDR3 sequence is CAGGTGDNNEQFF. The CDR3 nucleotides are TGTGCCGGAGGGACAGGGGATAACAATGAGCAGTTCTTC. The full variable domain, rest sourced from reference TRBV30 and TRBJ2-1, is SQTIHQWPATLVQPVGSPLSLECTVEGTSNPNLYWYRQAAGRGLQLLFYSVGIGQISSEVPQNLSASRPQDRQFILSSKKLLLSDSGFYLCAGGTGDNNEQFFGPGTRLTVL.

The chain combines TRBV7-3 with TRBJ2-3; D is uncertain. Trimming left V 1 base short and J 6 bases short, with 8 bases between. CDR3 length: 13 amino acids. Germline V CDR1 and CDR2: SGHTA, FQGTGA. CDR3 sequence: CASSLNGFDTQYF. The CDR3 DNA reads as TGTGCCAGCAGCTTAAACGGATTCGATACGCAGTATTTT.

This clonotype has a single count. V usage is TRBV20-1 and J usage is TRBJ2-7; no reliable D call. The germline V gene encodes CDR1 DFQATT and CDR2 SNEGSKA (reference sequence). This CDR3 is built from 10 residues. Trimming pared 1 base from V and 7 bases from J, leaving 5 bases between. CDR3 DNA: TGCAGTGCTAGAGCTGAGGAGCAGTACTTC. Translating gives CSARAEEQYF.

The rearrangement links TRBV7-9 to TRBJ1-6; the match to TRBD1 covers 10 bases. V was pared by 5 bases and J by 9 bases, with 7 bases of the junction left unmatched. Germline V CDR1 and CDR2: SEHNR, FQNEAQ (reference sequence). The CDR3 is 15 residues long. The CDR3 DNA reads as TGTGCCAGCAGCCTTGGGACAGGGGTTATTTCACCCCTCCACTTT. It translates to CASSLGTGVISPLHF.

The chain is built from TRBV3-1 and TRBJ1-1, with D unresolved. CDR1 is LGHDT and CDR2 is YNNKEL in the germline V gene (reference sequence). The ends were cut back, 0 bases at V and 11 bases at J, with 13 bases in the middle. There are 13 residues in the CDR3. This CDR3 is CASSQDLARTAFF. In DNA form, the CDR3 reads TGTGCCAGCAGCCAAGATTTGGCCCGAACGGCTTTCTTT.

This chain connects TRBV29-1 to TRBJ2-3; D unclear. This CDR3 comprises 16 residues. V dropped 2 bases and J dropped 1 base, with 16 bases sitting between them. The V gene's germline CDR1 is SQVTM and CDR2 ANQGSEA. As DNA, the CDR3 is TGCAGCGTTGAACCTGACCACCTTCGAGGCACAGATACGCAGTATTTT. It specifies CSVEPDHLRGTDTQYF.

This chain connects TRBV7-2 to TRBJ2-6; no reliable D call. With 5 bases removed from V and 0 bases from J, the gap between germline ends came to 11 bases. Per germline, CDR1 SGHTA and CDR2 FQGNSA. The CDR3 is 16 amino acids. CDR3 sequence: CASSTQFYSGANVLTF. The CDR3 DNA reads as TGTGCCAGCAGCACCCAGTTTTACTCTGGGGCCAACGTCCTGACTTTC.